Below are 21 T cell receptor beta chains sequenced from a single sample in a study of post-analysis software for immune sequencing data. Unique molecular identifiers were built into the TCR beta cDNA libraries. TCRdb itself ran the PCR reads through MiXCR, one entry per CDR3 protein. The sample shows more than 450,000 distinct CDR3 sequences, roughly 34% of them seen only once. No antigen has been assigned to these receptors. Study-level results: TRBV segments more frequent in patients than in controls numbered about 5 and included TRBV5-6, TRBV5-1 and TRBV20-1.

Sequencing was done on a sample of blood. The receptors derive from a girl younger than 18 with multiple sclerosis.

This clonotype was picked up a small number of times. V gene TRBV12-3 or TRBV12-4 combines with J gene TRBJ1-2; D gene ambiguous. This CDR3 contains 14 residues. V was trimmed by 6 bases and J by 4 bases, leaving 15 bases between them. CDR3 sequence (DNA): TGTGCCAGCAGCCAATACGGTTTGAGCTATGGCTACACCTTC. This codes for CASSQYGLSYGYTF.

This chain connects TRBV4-2 to TRBJ2-5, with 7 bases aligning to TRBD2. The germline CDR1 and CDR2 sequences are LGHNA and YNFKEQ. J lost 2 bases, V lost 5 bases, and 5 bases had no gene match. The CDR3 covers 14 residues. The CDR3 DNA is TGTGCCAGCAGCAATAGCGGGTCGCAAGAGACCCAGTACTTC. This translates into CASSNSGSQETQYF.

There are many counts of this clonotype. V is TRBV5-1 and J is TRBJ2-5; 9 bases match TRBD1. Germline CDR1 reads SGHRS; CDR2 reads YFSETQ. This CDR3 comprises 14 residues. The ends lost 4 bases at V and 5 bases at J; junction bases unmatched: 6. In DNA form, the CDR3 reads TGCGCCAGCAGCACCACAGGGGGCAAGGAGACCCAGTACTTC. Its translation is CASSTTGGKETQYF.

The table lists this clonotype with a few counts. V is TRBV7-2 and J is TRBJ2-5, with TRBD2 matching over 15 bases. There are 16 residues in the CDR3. Trimming took 5 bases from V and 3 from J; bases not matched to a gene: 4. The germline V gene has CDR1 SGHTA and CDR2 FQGNSA. CDR3 loop: CASSKGLAGGEETQYF. The CDR3 DNA reads as TGTGCCAGCAGCAAGGGACTAGCGGGGGGAGAAGAGACCCAGTACTTC.

This chain links TRBV11-2 with TRBJ2-1; D perhaps matches TRBD2 (5 bases). The better agreement between TRBJ2-7 and the DNA end casts doubt on the J call. Germline V gene data show CDR1 as SGHAT and CDR2 as FQNNGV. The CDR3 length is 15 residues. CDR3 DNA: TGTGCCAGCAGCTTCAGCGGAAGCTCCTACAATGAGCAGTACTTC. It codes for CASSFSGSSYNEQYF.

The V call is TRBV24-1, the J call TRBJ1-2; D gene unclear. This CDR3 has 16 residues. V lost 3 bases and J 2 bases, leaving 15 bases between the germline ends. Germline V gene lookup returns CDR1 KGHDR and CDR2 SFDVKD. The CDR3 loop is CATSDSGGGVNYGYTF. In nucleotides, the CDR3 is TGTGCCACCAGTGATAGTGGCGGCGGAGTCAACTATGGCTACACCTTC.

This clonotype was recorded a few times. V and J are TRBV29-1 and TRBJ2-5; D remains unclear. The CDR3 sequence is 10 residues long. Germline V lookup: CDR1 SQVTM, CDR2 ANQGSEA. The V and J ends lost 6 bases and 2 bases respectively, with 4 bases between them. The CDR3, as DNA: TGCAGCGTCCGACAAGAGACCCAGTACTTC. Residues: CSVRQETQYF.

This chain links TRBV15 with TRBJ1-2, with 9 bases lining up with TRBD1. This CDR3 contains 16 residues. Per the germline V gene, CDR1 is LNHNV and CDR2 is YYDKDF (reference sequence). After removal of 2 bases from V and 4 bases from J, the junction contained 8 bases not matched to a gene. CDR3 coding DNA: TGTGCCACCAGCAGATCCAACCCGGACAGGGGCTATGGCTACACCTTC. This translates into CATSRSNPDRGYGYTF.

Only a few counts were recorded for this clonotype. V usage is TRBV10-3 and J usage is TRBJ1-2; TRBD1 matches at 8 bases. CDR1 ENHRY and CDR2 SYGVKD come from the germline V gene. This CDR3 region has 15 residues. V gave up 5 bases and J gave up 0 bases; unmatched junction bases: 5. The CDR3 DNA follows: TGTGCCATCAGTCAGGACAGGGCCGCTAACTATGGCTACACCTTC. Translation gives CAISQDRAANYGYTF.

In this sample, this clonotype turned up many times. V gene TRBV7-2 combines with J gene TRBJ2-7; 9 nucleotides match TRBD1. Germline CDR1 reads SGHTA; CDR2 reads FQGNSA. This CDR3 contains 16 residues. J was trimmed by 2 bases and V by 3 bases; bases with no gene match: 8. CDR3 residues: CASSLAGTGNTYEQYF. Written as DNA, the CDR3 is TGTGCCAGCAGCTTGGCCGGGACAGGGAACACCTACGAGCAGTACTTC.

This clonotype was detected a few times. V gene TRBV7-9 combines with J gene TRBJ1-6, with 7 bases matching TRBD1. This CDR3 has 17 residues. Germline-derived CDR1 and CDR2 are SEHNR and FQNEAQ (reference sequence). V was clipped by 1 base and J by 2 bases; unmatched bases: 5. In nucleotides, the CDR3 is TGTGCCAGCAGCTTAGTCATCGGGACAGCCTATAATTCACCCCTCCACTTT. Translation gives CASSLVIGTAYNSPLHF. Complete variable domain (other parts from reference TRBV7-9 and TRBJ1-6): DTGVSQNPRHKITKRGQNVTFRCDPISEHNRLYWYRQTLGQGPEFLTYFQNEAQLEKSRLLSDRFSAERPKGSFSTLEIQRTEQGDSAMYLCASSLVIGTAYNSPLHFGNGTRLTVT.

This clonotype was seen a few times. The rearrangement joins TRBV2 to TRBJ2-1, with 8 bases fitting TRBD1. Germline values: CDR1 SNHLY, CDR2 FYNNEI. This CDR3 region has 14 residues. V lost 6 bases to trimming and J lost 4 bases; unmatched junction nucleotides: 5. The CDR3 DNA follows: TGTGCCAGCAGCACGGGACAGGCTTACAATGAGCAGTTCTTC. As protein: CASSTGQAYNEQFF.

J is TRBJ1-6 and V is TRBV10-3, with no clear D. There are 12 residues in the CDR3. Germline V gene data show CDR1 as ENHRY and CDR2 as SYGVKD. With 3 bases removed from V and 7 bases from J, the gap between germline ends came to 4 bases. Written as DNA, the CDR3 is TGTGCCATCAGTGAAAGGAATTCACCCCTCCACTTT. This encodes CAISERNSPLHF.

This clonotype has a handful of counts. The chain employs TRBV20-1 and TRBJ2-1, with 15 positions matching TRBD2. Germline loops: CDR1 DFQATT, CDR2 SNEGSKA (reference sequence). Trimming at V came to 3 bases and at J to 4 bases, leaving 4 bases not matched to a gene. This CDR3 contains 16 residues. CDR3 bases: TGCAGTGCTAGGATCGGACTAGCGGGGGGGTACAATGAGCAGTTCTTC. Protein product: CSARIGLAGGYNEQFF.

This clonotype came up a few times. CDR3: CASSPGRLAGGETQYF. In DNA, the CDR3 is TGTGCCAGCAGCCCAGGGAGGCTAGCGGGGGGAGAGACCCAGTACTTC. This sequence joins TRBV3-1 and TRBJ2-5, with 11 nucleotides matching TRBD2. CDR1 and CDR2 (germline): LGHDT, YNNKEL (reference sequence). The CDR3 has 16 residues. Unmatched junction bases numbered 8, after V lost 4 bases and J lost 4 bases.

The chain is built from TRBV6-4 and TRBJ1-6; D is unresolved. V was shortened by 4 bases and J by 7 bases, with 8 bases between the two germline ends. Looked up from germline, CDR1 is MRHNA and CDR2 is SNTAGT. The CDR3 length is 13 residues. This chain's CDR3 is CASSVQENSPLHF. CDR3 sequence (DNA): TGTGCCAGCAGTGTTCAGGAAAATTCACCCCTCCACTTT.

The DNA of the CDR3 is TGCGCCAGCAGCCCGATCCGATCCCGGGACAGGGTAGAAAAGGGTGGCTACACCTTC. It is translated as CASSPIRSRDRVEKGGYTF. The V call is TRBV4-1, the J call TRBJ1-2; TRBD1 agrees at 9 bases. The germline V gene has CDR1 MGHRA and CDR2 YSYEKL. The CDR3 is 19 amino acids. The ends lost 4 bases at V and 7 bases at J; junction bases unmatched: 22.

V is TRBV10-3 and J is TRBJ2-1; 7 positions agree with TRBD1. This CDR3 spans 15 amino acids. Germline V gene lookup returns CDR1 ENHRY and CDR2 SYGVKD. V lost 0 bases to trimming and J lost 9 bases; unmatched junction nucleotides: 8. The CDR3 loop is CAISESRDSPGEQFF. CDR3 sequence (DNA): TGTGCCATCAGTGAGTCTAGGGACAGTCCGGGTGAGCAGTTCTTC.

V is TRBV4-1 and J is TRBJ1-4; 7 nucleotides match TRBD1. This CDR3 has 16 residues. The V gene end was trimmed by 0 bases and the J gene end by 8 bases; junction bases not matched to a gene: 9. Germline V CDR1 and CDR2: MGHRA, YSYEKL. CDR3 sequence (DNA): TGCGCCAGCAGCCAAGATCCACCAGGGGGTGGGGAAAAACTGTTTTTT. This sequence encodes CASSQDPPGGGEKLFF.

The rearrangement links TRBV6-6 to TRBJ2-1; 12 bases agree with TRBD2. The CDR3 is 16 amino acids. After removal of 6 bases from V and 9 bases from J, the junction contained 12 bases not matched to a gene. Germline V gene sequence: CDR1 MNHNY, CDR2 SVGAGI (reference sequence). The CDR3 DNA is TGTGCCAGCAGGCAAACGCTAGCGGGGGGGGACGGTGAGCAGTTCTTC. Its protein product is CASRQTLAGGDGEQFF.

This clonotype was observed a handful of times. The CDR3, as DNA: TGTGCCAGCAGTTTCTCATCGCCGGGGAATCAGCCCCAGCATTTT. Protein: CASSFSSPGNQPQHF. V is TRBV27 and J is TRBJ1-5, with D unclear. CDR1 MNHEY and CDR2 SMNVEV come from the germline V gene (reference sequence). The CDR3 runs 15 residues. The V end lost 3 bases, the J end lost 4 bases, and 13 bases lay between the germline ends.